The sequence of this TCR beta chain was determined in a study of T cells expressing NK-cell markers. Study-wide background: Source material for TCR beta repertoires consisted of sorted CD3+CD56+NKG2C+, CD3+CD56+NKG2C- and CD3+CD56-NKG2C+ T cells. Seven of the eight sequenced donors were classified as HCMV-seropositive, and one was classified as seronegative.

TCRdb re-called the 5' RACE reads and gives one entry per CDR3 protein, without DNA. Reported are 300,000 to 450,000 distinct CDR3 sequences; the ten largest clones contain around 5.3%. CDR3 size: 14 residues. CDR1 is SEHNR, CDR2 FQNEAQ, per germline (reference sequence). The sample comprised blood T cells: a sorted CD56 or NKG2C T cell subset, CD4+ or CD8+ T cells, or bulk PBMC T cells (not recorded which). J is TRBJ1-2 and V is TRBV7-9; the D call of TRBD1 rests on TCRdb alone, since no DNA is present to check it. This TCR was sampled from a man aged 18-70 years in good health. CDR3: CASSWGQPGRGYTF.